This T cell receptor (beta chain) is drawn from a study of Ad26.COV2.S vaccination and SARS-CoV-2 variants. Study-level information: Donor was in the COV1001 Ad26.COV2.S trial arm. Into the muscle, Ad26.COV2.S was dosed once or twice, 56 days apart.

Noted treatment: 15 to 20 received Ad26.COV2.S at low or high dose, single or two shots; several received placebo; per-sample allocation not given. Repertoires come from day 63 after the first vaccine or placebo injection. Looked up from germline, CDR1 is SGDLS and CDR2 is YYNGEE. The J segment lost 7 bases and the V segment lost 0 bases, leaving 6 bases of the junction unmatched. The CDR3 is 15 amino acids. Here immunoSEQ multiplex PCR was the method, and the copy in TCRdb shows in-frame clones only, minus some. The repertoire holds a few hundred thousand clones, around nine tenths seen once, with 12% in the top ten.

The input for sequencing was peripheral blood, taken in a trial of Ad26.COV2.S vaccine versus placebo. The chain links TRBV9 to TRBJ1-4, with 7 bases that match TRBD1. The sequence came from a person between 18 and 65 years old who received the Ad26.COV2.S COVID-19 vaccine or a placebo. The CDR3 protein is CASSVARDSFEKLFF. CDR3 coding DNA: TGTGCCAGCAGCGTAGCCCGGGACAGTTTTGAAAAACTGTTTTTT.